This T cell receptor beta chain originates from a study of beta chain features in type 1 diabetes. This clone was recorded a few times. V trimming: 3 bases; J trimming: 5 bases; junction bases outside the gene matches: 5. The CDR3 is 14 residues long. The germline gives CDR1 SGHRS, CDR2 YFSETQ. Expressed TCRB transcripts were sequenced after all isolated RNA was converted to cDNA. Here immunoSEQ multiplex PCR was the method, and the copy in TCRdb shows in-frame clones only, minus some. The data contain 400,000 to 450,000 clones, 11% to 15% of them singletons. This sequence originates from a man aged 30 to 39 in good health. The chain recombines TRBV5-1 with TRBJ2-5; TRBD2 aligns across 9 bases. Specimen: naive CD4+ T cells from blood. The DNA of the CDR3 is TGCGCCAGCAGCTCTATAACTAGCGGGGAGACCCAGTACTTC. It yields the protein CASSSITSGETQYF. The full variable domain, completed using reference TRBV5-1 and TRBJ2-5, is KAGVTQTPRYLIKTRGQQVTLSCSPISGHRSVSWYQQTPGQGLQFLFEYFSETQRNKGNFPGRFSGRQFSNSRSEMNVSTLELGDSALYLCASSSITSGETQYFGPGTRLLVL.